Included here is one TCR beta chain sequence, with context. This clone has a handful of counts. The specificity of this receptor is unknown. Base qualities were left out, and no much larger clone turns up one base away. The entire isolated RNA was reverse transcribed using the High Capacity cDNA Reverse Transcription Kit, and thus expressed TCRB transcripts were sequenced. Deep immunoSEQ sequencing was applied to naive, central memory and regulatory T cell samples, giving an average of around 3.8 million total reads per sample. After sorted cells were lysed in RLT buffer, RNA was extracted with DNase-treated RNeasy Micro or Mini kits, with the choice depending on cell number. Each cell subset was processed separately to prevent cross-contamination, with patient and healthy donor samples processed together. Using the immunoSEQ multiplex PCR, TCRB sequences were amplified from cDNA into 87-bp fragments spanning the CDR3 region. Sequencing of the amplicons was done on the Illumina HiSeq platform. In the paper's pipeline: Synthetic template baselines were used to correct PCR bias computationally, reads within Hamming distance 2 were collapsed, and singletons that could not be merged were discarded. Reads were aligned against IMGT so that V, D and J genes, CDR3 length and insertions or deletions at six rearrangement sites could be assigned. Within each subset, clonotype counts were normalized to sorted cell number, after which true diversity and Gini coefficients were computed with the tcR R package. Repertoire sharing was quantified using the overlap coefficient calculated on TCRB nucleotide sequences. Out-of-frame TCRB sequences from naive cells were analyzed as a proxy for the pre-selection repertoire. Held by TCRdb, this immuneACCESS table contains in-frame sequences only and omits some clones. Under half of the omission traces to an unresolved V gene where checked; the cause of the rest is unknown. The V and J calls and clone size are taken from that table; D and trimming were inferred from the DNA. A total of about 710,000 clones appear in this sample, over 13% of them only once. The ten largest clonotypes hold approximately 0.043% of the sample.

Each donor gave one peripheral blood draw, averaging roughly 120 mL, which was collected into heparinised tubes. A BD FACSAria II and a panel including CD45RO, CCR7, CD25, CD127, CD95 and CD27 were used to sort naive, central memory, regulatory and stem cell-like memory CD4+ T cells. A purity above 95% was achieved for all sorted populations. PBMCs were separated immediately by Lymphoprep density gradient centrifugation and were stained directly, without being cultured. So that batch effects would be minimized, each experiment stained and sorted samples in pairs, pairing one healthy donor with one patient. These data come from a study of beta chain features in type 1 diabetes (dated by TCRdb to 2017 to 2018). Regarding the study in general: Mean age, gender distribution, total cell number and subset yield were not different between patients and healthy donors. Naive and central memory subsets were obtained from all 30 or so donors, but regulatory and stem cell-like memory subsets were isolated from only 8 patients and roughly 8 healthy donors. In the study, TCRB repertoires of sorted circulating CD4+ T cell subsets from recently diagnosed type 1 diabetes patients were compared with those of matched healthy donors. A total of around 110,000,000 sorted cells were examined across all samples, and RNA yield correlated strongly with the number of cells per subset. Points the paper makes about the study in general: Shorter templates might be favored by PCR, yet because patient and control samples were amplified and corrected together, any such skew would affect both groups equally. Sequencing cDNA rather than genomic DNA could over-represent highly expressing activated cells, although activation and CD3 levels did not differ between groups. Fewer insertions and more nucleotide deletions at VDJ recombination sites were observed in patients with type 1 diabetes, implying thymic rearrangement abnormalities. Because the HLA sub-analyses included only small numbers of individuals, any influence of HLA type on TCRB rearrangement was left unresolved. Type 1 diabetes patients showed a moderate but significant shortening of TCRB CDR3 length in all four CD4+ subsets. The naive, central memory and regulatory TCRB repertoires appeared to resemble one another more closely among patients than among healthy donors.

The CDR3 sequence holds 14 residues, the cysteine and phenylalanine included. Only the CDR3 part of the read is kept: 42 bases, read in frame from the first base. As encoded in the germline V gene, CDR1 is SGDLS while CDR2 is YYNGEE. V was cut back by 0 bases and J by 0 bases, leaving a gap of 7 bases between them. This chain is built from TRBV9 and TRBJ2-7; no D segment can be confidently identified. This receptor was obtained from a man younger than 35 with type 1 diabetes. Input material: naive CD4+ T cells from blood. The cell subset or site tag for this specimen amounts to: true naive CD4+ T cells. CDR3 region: CASSVGHVSYEQYF. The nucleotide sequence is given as TGTGCCAGCAGCGTAGGACACGTCTCCTACGAGCAGTACTTC.